Listed below are T cell receptor beta chains from one sample, sequenced in a study of vaccination and CD4 T cells after COVID-19. One entry per CDR3 protein, called by TCRdb with MiXCR from the PCR reads. The sample yields 7,000 or so distinct CDR3 sequences, about a third seen once. For these receptors, no antigen is known. What was sequenced was CD4+ T cells from blood, cultured in vitro. The receptors stem from a human donor in good health. The CDR3 runs from the conserved cysteine through the conserved F or W. A D gene is named only where the DNA matches it firmly. The size entry is marked missing in some rows and otherwise reads once, few, many or a size class.

j_call,v_call,d_call,clone_size,cdr3_nt,cdr3_aa
TRBJ2-3,TRBV6-4,TRBD2,-,TGTGCCAGCGGGGGTGACCCAAGCGGGGGTGCAGATACGCAGTATTTT,CASGGDPSGGADTQYF
TRBJ1-1,TRBV20-1,-,medium-sized,TGCAGTGCTAGTAACGGTAACACTGAAGCTTTCTTT,CSASNGNTEAFF
TRBJ1-1,TRBV19,-,few,TGTGCCAGTAGTAGACACAGGGAGGCGAACACTGAAGCTTTCTTT,CASSRHREANTEAFF
TRBJ1-1,TRBV7-9,-,-,TGTGCCAGCAGCTTCGACACGAACACTGAAGCTTTCTTT,CASSFDTNTEAFF
TRBJ2-5,TRBV29-1,-,-,TGCAGCGTTGCAGGGGACGGAGAGACCCAGTACTTC,CSVAGDGETQYF
TRBJ1-6,TRBV19,TRBD1,once,TGTGCCAGTAGTATGGACAGGAGTAAGTCACCCCTCCACTTT,CASSMDRSKSPLHF
TRBJ1-3,TRBV5-8,-,-,TGTGCCAGCAGCTTGACGGGGCTTGGAAACACCATATATTTT,CASSLTGLGNTIYF
TRBJ2-2,TRBV4-2,-,-,TGTGCCAGCAGCCAAGTTGTAGACACCGGGGAGCTGTTTTTT,CASSQVVDTGELFF
TRBJ1-2,TRBV7-9,TRBD1,-,TGTGCCAGCAGCCCCAGGAGCGACAGGGGTTATGGCTACACCTTC,CASSPRSDRGYGYTF
TRBJ2-3,TRBV19,-,medium-sized,TGTGCCAGTAGTATGCACGGGTATACGCAGTATTTT,CASSMHGYTQYF
TRBJ2-1,TRBV6-5,-,once,TGTGCCAGCAGTTCTTTATCGATCCTCCACAATGAGCAGTTCTTC,CASSSLSILHNEQFF
TRBJ2-2,TRBV6-1,-,-,TGTGCCAGCAGTGAAGCAAGTATCAGGACCCTCTACACCGGGGAGCTGTTTTTT,CASSEASIRTLYTGELFF
TRBJ2-5,TRBV19,TRBD1,few,TGTGCCAGTAGTTTCCGGACAGGCACTCAGGAGACCCAGTACTTC,CASSFRTGTQETQYF
TRBJ1-3,TRBV2,-,few,TGTGCCAGCACCGAGGGGGGAAACACCATATATTTT,CASTEGGNTIYF
TRBJ2-7,TRBV6-1,TRBD1,-,TGTGCCAGCAGCGATCCGGGACAGGGGGGCTCCTACGAGCAGTACTTC,CASSDPGQGGSYEQYF
TRBJ2-1,TRBV20-1,-,-,TGCAGTGCTAGAGCCGACGCTGAGCAGTTCTTC,CSARADAEQFF
TRBJ2-3,TRBV20-1,TRBD2,few,TGCAGTGCTTACGCCGGGACTAGCGGGTCTGATACGCAGTATTTT,CSAYAGTSGSDTQYF
TRBJ2-1,TRBV20-1,-,-,TGCAGTGCTAAGGTTATTAGCAATGAGCAGTTCTTC,CSAKVISNEQFF
TRBJ1-5,TRBV11-2,-,-,TGTGCCAGCAGCTTAGGGACGGGGGATCAGCCCCAGCATTTT,CASSLGTGDQPQHF
TRBJ2-3,TRBV12-3/TRBV12-4,-,few,TGTGCCAGCAGCCTCGGCTGGTCAGATACGCAGTATTTT,CASSLGWSDTQYF
TRBJ1-1,TRBV7-3,-,-,TGTGCCAGCAGCCAGGCGGAGGGGGTGAACACTGAAGCTTTCTTT,CASSQAEGVNTEAFF
TRBJ1-1,TRBV11-3,-,few,TGTGCCAGCAGCTTAGGGGGCGCAAACACTGAAGCTTTCTTT,CASSLGGANTEAFF
TRBJ2-1,TRBV20-1,TRBD1,once,TGCAGTGCTAGAGGCCCCCGGACAGGGGGATACTACAATGAGCAGTTCTTC,CSARGPRTGGYYNEQFF
TRBJ2-3,TRBV7-6,TRBD2,-,TGTGCCAGCAGCTTAGAAGCGGGGGTCCTCACAGATACGCAGTATTTT,CASSLEAGVLTDTQYF
TRBJ1-5,TRBV19,-,few,TGTGCCAGTAGTATAGGAGGATCCCAGCATTTT,CASSIGGSQHF
TRBJ2-3,TRBV6-1,TRBD1,few,TGTGCCAGCAGCGAAGAAACCGGGACAGGGATTGAAAGGGAACAGTATTTT,CASSEETGTGIEREQYF
TRBJ1-2,TRBV20-1,-,-,TGCAGTGCTAGTGCCGGGATTATCGGCTACACCTTC,CSASAGIIGYTF
TRBJ2-1,TRBV7-9,TRBD2,few,TGTGCCAGCGGCGGGGGGGCGGATGAGCAGTTCTTC,CASGGGADEQFF
TRBJ1-2,TRBV10-3,-,few,TGTGCCATCAGCCAAACCTCAGGGGCTGAATCTGATGGCTACACCTTC,CAISQTSGAESDGYTF
TRBJ1-1,TRBV6-4,-,-,TGTGCCAGCAGTGACTCGGACAGCACTGAAGCTTTCTTT,CASSDSDSTEAFF
TRBJ2-7,TRBV12-3/TRBV12-4,-,-,TGTGCCAGCAGGGTAGGATCCTACGAGCAGTACTTC,CASRVGSYEQYF
TRBJ2-6,TRBV9,-,-,TGTGCCAGCAGCGTCCAGGGTATGGGGGCCAACGTCCTGACTTTC,CASSVQGMGANVLTF
TRBJ2-2,TRBV5-1,-,-,TGCGCCAGCAGAGAAGGGGACACCGGGGAGCTGTTTTTT,CASREGDTGELFF
TRBJ2-2,TRBV6-1,-,-,TGTGCCAGCGAGGGGGAGCGCACCGGGGAGCTGTTTTTT,CASEGERTGELFF
TRBJ2-2,TRBV7-9,-,-,TGTGCCAGCAGCCCGTCCCGTGGCACCGGGGAGCTGTTTTTT,CASSPSRGTGELFF
TRBJ1-5,TRBV7-8,-,-,TGTGCCAGCAGCTTTTCGGACAATCAGCCCCAGCATTTT,CASSFSDNQPQHF
TRBJ1-5,TRBV29-1,-,few,TGCAGCGTCAGGGTTGATAGCAATCAGCCCCAGCATTTT,CSVRVDSNQPQHF
TRBJ2-1,TRBV9,-,-,TGTGCCAGCAGCGTAGGACAGGTGTTGAGGGAGCAGTTCTTC,CASSVGQVLREQFF
TRBJ1-5,TRBV5-1,-,-,TGCGCCAGCAGCTTGGAAGCGGGGAGGAATCAGCCCCAGCATTTT,CASSLEAGRNQPQHF
TRBJ2-7,TRBV6-1,-,-,TGTGCCAGCAGTCCTACCTACGGGGGGCTGGAGCAGTACTTC,CASSPTYGGLEQYF
TRBJ2-6,TRBV12-3/TRBV12-4,TRBD1,-,TGTGCCAGCAGTTTAGGACAGGGGGCACCTGGGGCCAACGTCCTGACTTTC,CASSLGQGAPGANVLTF
TRBJ1-5,TRBV27,-,-,TGTGCCAGCAGGGAGGGACAAGTCAATCAGCCCCAGCATTTT,CASREGQVNQPQHF
TRBJ1-1,TRBV6-1,-,once,TGTGCCAGCAGTGAACCGGGGCTGGACACTGAAGCTTTCTTT,CASSEPGLDTEAFF
TRBJ2-1,TRBV7-9,TRBD2,once,TGTGCCAGCAGCTTATCAGCGGGGGGGACCTACAATGAGCAGTTCTTC,CASSLSAGGTYNEQFF
TRBJ1-1,TRBV7-9,-,few,TGTGCCAGCAGCTCCAACCTCAGGAACACTGAAGCTTTCTTT,CASSSNLRNTEAFF
TRBJ1-1,TRBV2,-,few,TGTGCCAGCAGTGAAGGTCCGGTGGTAGCTTTCTTT,CASSEGPVVAFF
TRBJ2-5,TRBV7-8,-,few,TGTGCCAGCAGCTTAGGCTTGGGGGTCAGGGGTATGGAGACCCAGTACTTC,CASSLGLGVRGMETQYF
TRBJ2-3,TRBV7-3,TRBD2,few,TGTGCCAGCAGCTCCATAGCGGGGGGGCACACAGATACGCAGTATTTT,CASSSIAGGHTDTQYF
TRBJ2-2,TRBV7-3,-,few,TGTGCCAGCAGCAATAGACTAGGACCCACCGGGGAGCTGTTTTTT,CASSNRLGPTGELFF
TRBJ2-2,TRBV7-9,-,once,TGTGCCAGCAGCTTTGGGGATTCGAACACCGGGGAGCTGTTTTTT,CASSFGDSNTGELFF